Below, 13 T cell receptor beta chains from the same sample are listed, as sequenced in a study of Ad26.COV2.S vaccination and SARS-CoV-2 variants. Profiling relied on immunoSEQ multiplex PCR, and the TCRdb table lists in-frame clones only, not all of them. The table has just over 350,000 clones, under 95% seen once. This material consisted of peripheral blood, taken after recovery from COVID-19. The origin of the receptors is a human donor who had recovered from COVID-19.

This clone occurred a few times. The CDR3 DNA reads as TGTGCCAGCAGCTTCCGACAGGGAAAGGGGGAAAAACTGTTTTTT. It translates to CASSFRQGKGEKLFF. V and J are TRBV3-1 (or the pseudogene TRBV3-2) and TRBJ1-4, with TRBD1 identical over 7 bases. Germline CDR1 LGHDT, CDR2 YNNKEL (reference sequence). Trimming at V came to 5 bases and at J to 8 bases, leaving 11 bases not matched to a gene. The CDR3 covers 15 residues.

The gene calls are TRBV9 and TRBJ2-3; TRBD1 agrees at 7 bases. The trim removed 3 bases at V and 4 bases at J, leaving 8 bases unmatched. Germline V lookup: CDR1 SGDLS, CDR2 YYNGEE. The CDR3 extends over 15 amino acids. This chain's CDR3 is CASSGQTGVPDTQYF. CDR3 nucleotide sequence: TGTGCCAGCAGCGGTCAAACAGGGGTCCCAGATACGCAGTATTTT.

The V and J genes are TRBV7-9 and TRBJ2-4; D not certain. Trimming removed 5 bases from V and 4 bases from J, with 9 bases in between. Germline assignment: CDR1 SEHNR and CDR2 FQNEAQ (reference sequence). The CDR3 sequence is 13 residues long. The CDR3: CASSLASKNIQYF. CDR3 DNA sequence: TGTGCCAGCAGCCTTGCCAGTAAAAACATTCAGTACTTC.

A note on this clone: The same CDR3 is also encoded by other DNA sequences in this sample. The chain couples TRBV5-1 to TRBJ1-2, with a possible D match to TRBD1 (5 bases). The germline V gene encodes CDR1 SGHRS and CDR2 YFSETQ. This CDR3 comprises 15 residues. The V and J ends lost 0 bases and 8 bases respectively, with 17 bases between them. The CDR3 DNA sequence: TGCGCCAGCAGCTTGGAGGGGAACAGCCGGGGAGGCTACACCTTC. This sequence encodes CASSLEGNSRGGYTF.

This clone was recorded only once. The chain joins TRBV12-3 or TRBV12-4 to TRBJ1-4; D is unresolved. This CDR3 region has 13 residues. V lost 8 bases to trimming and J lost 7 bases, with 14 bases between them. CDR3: CASRFGRGEKLFF. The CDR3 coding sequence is TGTGCCAGCCGATTCGGACGAGGTGAAAAACTGTTTTTT.

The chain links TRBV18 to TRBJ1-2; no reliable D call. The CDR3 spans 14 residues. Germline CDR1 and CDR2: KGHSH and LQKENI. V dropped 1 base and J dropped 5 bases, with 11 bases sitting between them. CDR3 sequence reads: CASSPLEQTYGYTF. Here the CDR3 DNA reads TGTGCCAGCTCACCACTGGAACAGACTTATGGCTACACCTTC.

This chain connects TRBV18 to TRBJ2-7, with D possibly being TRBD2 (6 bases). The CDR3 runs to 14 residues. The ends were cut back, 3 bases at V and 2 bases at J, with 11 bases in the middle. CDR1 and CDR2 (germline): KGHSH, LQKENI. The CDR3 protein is CASSPGLRPYEQYF. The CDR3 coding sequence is TGTGCCAGCTCACCGGGACTTCGGCCCTACGAGCAGTACTTC.

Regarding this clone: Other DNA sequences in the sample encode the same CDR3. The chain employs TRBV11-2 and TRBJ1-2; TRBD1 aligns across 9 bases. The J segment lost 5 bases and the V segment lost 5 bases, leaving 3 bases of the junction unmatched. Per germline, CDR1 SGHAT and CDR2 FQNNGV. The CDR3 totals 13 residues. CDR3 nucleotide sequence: TGTGCCAGCAGCCCGGACAGGGGTTATGGCTACACCTTC. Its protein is CASSPDRGYGYTF.

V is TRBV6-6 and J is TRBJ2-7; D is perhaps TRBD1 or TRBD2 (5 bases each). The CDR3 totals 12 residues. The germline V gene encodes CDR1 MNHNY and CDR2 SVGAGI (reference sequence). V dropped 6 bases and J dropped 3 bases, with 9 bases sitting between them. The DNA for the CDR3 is TGTGCCAGCAGCGGGACGTACTACGAGCAGTACTTC. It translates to CASSGTYYEQYF.

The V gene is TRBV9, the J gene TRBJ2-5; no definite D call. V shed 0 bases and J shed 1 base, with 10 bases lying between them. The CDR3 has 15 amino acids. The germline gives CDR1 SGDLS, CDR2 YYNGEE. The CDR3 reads CASSVDVQLQETQYF. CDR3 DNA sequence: TGTGCCAGCAGCGTAGATGTACAGCTCCAAGAGACCCAGTACTTC. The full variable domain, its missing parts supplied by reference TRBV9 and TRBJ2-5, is DSGVTQTPKHLITATGQRVTLRCSPRSGDLSVYWYQQSLDQGLQFLIQYYNGEERAKGNILERFSAQQFPDLHSELNLSSLELGDSALYFCASSVDVQLQETQYFGPGTRLLVL.

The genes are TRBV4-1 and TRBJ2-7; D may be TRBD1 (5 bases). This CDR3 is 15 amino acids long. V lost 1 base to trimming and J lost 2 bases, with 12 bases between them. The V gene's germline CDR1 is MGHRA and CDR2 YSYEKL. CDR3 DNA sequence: TGCGCCAGCAGCCAAGGGGCAGGGTCACCCTACGAGCAGTACTTC. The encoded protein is CASSQGAGSPYEQYF.

CDR3 in DNA: TGTGCCAGTAGTATAGAGGCAGGGTTCGAGCAGTACTTC. Translation gives CASSIEAGFEQYF. The chain employs TRBV19 and TRBJ2-7; a weak D match, TRBD1 (5 bases). Germline V lookup: CDR1 LNHDA, CDR2 SQIVND (reference sequence). Trimming stripped 0 bases from V and 6 bases from J, with 9 bases between. This CDR3 comprises 13 residues.

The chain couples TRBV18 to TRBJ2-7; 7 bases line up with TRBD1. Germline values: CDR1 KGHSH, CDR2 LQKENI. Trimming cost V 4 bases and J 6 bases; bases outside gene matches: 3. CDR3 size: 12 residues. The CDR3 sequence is CASSQRGLEQYF. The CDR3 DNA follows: TGTGCCAGCTCACAAAGGGGGCTCGAGCAGTACTTC. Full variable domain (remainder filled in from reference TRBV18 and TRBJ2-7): NAGVMQNPRHLVRRRGQEARLRCSPMKGHSHVYWYRQLPEEGLKFMVYLQKENIIDESGMPKERFSAEFPKEGPSILRIQQVVRGDSAAYFCASSQRGLEQYFGPGTRLTVT.